The 24 T cell receptor beta chains below come from one sample, sequenced in a study of shared clonotypes between healthy human individuals. Only in-frame clones appear in the TCRdb table, and some are missing; sequencing was by immunoSEQ multiplex PCR. The repertoire holds approximately 500,000 clones, approximately 82% seen once, with about 12% in the top ten. What was sequenced was PBMCs. These receptors all stem from a woman aged 40 to 55 in good health. Some clones in this sample may be carry-over from other donors' samples.

The V and J genes are TRBV6-1 and TRBJ2-4; D gene unclear. The CDR3 loop spans 16 amino acids. The germline V gene encodes CDR1 MNHNS and CDR2 SASEGT. V was cut by 4 bases and J by 0 bases, with 13 bases left in between. The CDR3: CASSGLGFLAKNIQYF. The DNA of the CDR3 is TGTGCCAGCAGTGGGCTAGGATTCCTAGCCAAAAACATTCAGTACTTC.

This clone has just a few counts. This chain uses TRBV7-2 with TRBJ1-2, with TRBD1 as a possible D gene (5 bases). This CDR3 has 12 amino acids. V lost 7 bases and J 11 bases, leaving 17 bases between the germline ends. The germline CDR1 and CDR2 sequences are SGHTA and FQGNSA. As DNA, the CDR3 is TGTGCCAGCAACCCGGGACGTGCGGTGTACACCTTC. Protein: CASNPGRAVYTF.

The V gene is TRBV4-3, the J gene TRBJ2-3, with TRBD2 as a possible D gene (6 bases). In germline, CDR1 is LGHNA, CDR2 YSLEER. Trimming left V 1 base short and J 5 bases short, with 13 bases between. The CDR3 totals 15 residues. CDR3 loop: CASSQAGGAEDTQYF. CDR3 bases: TGCGCCAGCAGCCAAGCCGGAGGGGCGGAAGATACGCAGTATTTT.

This clone has only one observation. Only one base separates this from a far larger clonotype, so it likely reflects a read error. J is TRBJ2-5 and V is TRBV5-6; 7 bases are a match to TRBD1. The germline CDR1 and CDR2 sequences are SGHDT and YYEEEE. This CDR3 is 14 amino acids long. The CDR3 reads CVSSRGQVQETQYF. CDR3 DNA sequence: TGTGTCAGCAGCCGAGGACAGGTTCAAGAGACCCAGTACTTC. The full variable domain, completed using reference TRBV5-6 and TRBJ2-5, is DAGVTQSPTHLIKTRGQQVTLRCSPKSGHDTVSWYQQALGQGPQFIFQYYEEEERQRGNFPDRFSGHQFPNYSSELNVNALLLGDSALYLCVSSRGQVQETQYFGPGTRLLVL.

This clone was observed once. This rearrangement joins TRBV6-1 to TRBJ1-2; no clear D gene. Germline assignment: CDR1 MNHNS and CDR2 SASEGT. The CDR3 runs 13 residues. Trimming stripped 7 bases from V and 3 bases from J, with 12 bases between. The CDR3 region has the DNA TGTGCCAGCACCTCGAACGGATACTATGGCTACACCTTC. Translating gives CASTSNGYYGYTF.

The chain joins TRBV11-2 to TRBJ1-1, with D unclear. Trimming pared 5 bases from V and 1 base from J, leaving 11 bases between. Looked up from germline, CDR1 is SGHAT and CDR2 is FQNNGV. This CDR3 region has 14 residues. This CDR3 reads CASSPPSSNTEAFF. In nucleotides, the CDR3 is TGTGCCAGCAGCCCCCCCTCATCGAACACTGAAGCTTTCTTT. The full variable domain, rest sourced from reference TRBV11-2 and TRBJ1-1, is EAGVAQSPRYKIIEKRQSVAFWCNPISGHATLYWYQQILGQGPKLLIQFQNNGVVDDSQLPKDRFSAERLKGVDSTLKIQPAKLEDSAVYLCASSPPSSNTEAFFGQGTRLTVV.

Written as DNA, the CDR3 is TGTGCCAGCAGCTATCGGGTATCGGGAAACACCATATATTTT. It translates to CASSYRVSGNTIYF. The chain couples TRBV5-6 to TRBJ1-3; D remains ambiguous. V lost 3 bases and J lost 4, with 11 bases in between. The CDR3 length is 14 residues. From germline, CDR1 is SGHDT and CDR2 YYEEEE.

This chain uses TRBV18 with TRBJ2-5; no reliable D call. Trimming pared 0 bases from V and 5 bases from J, leaving 7 bases between. Germline V gene sequence: CDR1 KGHSH, CDR2 LQKENI. The CDR3 is 13 residues long. The DNA for the CDR3 is TGTGCCAGCTCACCACCCACCCAGGAGACCCAGTACTTC. It yields the protein CASSPPTQETQYF.

V usage is TRBV19 and J usage is TRBJ1-1; a weak D match, TRBD1 (6 bases). CDR1 is LNHDA and CDR2 is SQIVND in the germline V gene (reference sequence). Trimming took 3 bases from V and 7 from J, leaving 9 bases between them. The CDR3 runs 12 residues. CDR3 coding DNA: TGTGCCAGTAGTATGCAGGGGAGTGAAGCTTTCTTT. Amino acids: CASSMQGSEAFF.

The chain joins TRBV7-9 to TRBJ2-1; 12 nucleotides agree with TRBD2. Germline CDR1 is SEHNR and CDR2 is FQNEAQ (reference sequence). V gave up 0 bases and J gave up 3 bases; unmatched junction bases: 3. The CDR3 consists of 17 residues. CDR3 sequence reads: CASSLATSGSHYNEQFF. The CDR3 DNA sequence: TGTGCCAGCAGCTTAGCGACTAGCGGGAGTCACTACAATGAGCAGTTCTTC.

This chain's CDR3 is CAWMLPPGLAGGPPNYEQYF. The CDR3 DNA is TGTGCCTGGATGCTACCACCCGGACTAGCGGGAGGCCCACCTAACTACGAGCAGTACTTC. The chain joins TRBV30 to TRBJ2-7, with 14 bases aligning to TRBD2. V was pared by 4 bases and J by 3 bases, with 20 bases of the junction left unmatched. This CDR3 has 20 amino acids. CDR1 GTSNPN and CDR2 SVGIG come from the germline V gene (reference sequence).

The sample holds one count of this clone. This is likely an artifact of a read error, given a far larger clone one base away. Other nucleotide sequences from this sample produce the same CDR3. The gene calls are TRBV5-5 and TRBJ1-5; TRBD1 might be the D (6 bases). V dropped 0 bases and J dropped 9 bases, with 10 bases sitting between them. The germline CDR1 and CDR2 sequences are SGHKS and YYEKEE (reference sequence). The CDR3 totals 13 residues. The CDR3 DNA follows: TGTGCCAGCAGCTTGGTAGGGGGTGGGCCCCAGCATTTT. Protein: CASSLVGGGPQHF.

The J gene is TRBJ2-7, the V gene TRBV7-2; no definite D call. With 3 bases removed from V and 5 bases from J, the gap between germline ends came to 14 bases. The CDR3 sequence is 14 residues long. The germline V gene encodes CDR1 SGHTA and CDR2 FQGNSA. The CDR3 here is CASSLDAAYDEQYF. CDR3 sequence (DNA): TGTGCCAGCAGCTTGGATGCGGCATACGACGAGCAGTACTTC.

The chain recombines TRBV28 with TRBJ1-1; possible D gene TRBD1, 6 bases. Deletions cut 2 bases from V and 2 bases from J, with 15 bases between. The CDR3 runs 16 residues. CDR1 is MDHEN and CDR2 is SYDVKM in the germline V gene. The CDR3 sequence: CASSLTPGTPNTEAFF. CDR3 in DNA: TGTGCCAGCAGTTTAACACCCGGGACACCAAACACTGAAGCTTTCTTT.

V usage is TRBV2 and J usage is TRBJ1-3, with D possibly matching TRBD1 (6 bases). Germline CDR1 reads SNHLY; CDR2 reads FYNNEI. This CDR3 comprises 16 residues. Trimming left V 3 bases short and J 0 bases short, with 12 bases between. The DNA of the CDR3 is TGTGCCAGCAGTGACCAGACAGGACGCTCTGGAAACACCATATATTTT. This gives the protein CASSDQTGRSGNTIYF. The whole variable domain, remainder taken from reference TRBV2 and TRBJ1-3, is EPEVTQTPSHQVTQMGQEVILRCVPISNHLYFYWYRQILGQKVEFLVSFYNNEISEKSEIFDDQFSVERPDGSNFTLKIRSTKLEDSAMYFCASSDQTGRSGNTIYFGEGSWLTVV.

There are a few counts of this clone. The CDR3 reads CSVYEGTAFF. DNA for the CDR3: TGCAGCGTTTATGAGGGGACGGCTTTCTTT. J is TRBJ1-1 and V is TRBV29-1; maybe TRBD1 (5 bases). The CDR3 consists of 10 residues. The V end was cut by 5 bases, the J end by 11 bases, with 12 bases between. Germline loops: CDR1 SQVTM, CDR2 ANQGSEA.

The genes are TRBV28 and TRBJ1-1, with no clear D. The germline CDR1 and CDR2 sequences are MDHEN and SYDVKM. The CDR3 length is 13 residues. Between the trimmed V and J ends, which lost 2 bases and 5 bases, there was a span of 9 bases. The CDR3 nucleotides are TGTGCCAGCAGTTTACCAGTCCGGACTGAAGCTTTCTTT. This gives the protein CASSLPVRTEAFF.

This clone was recorded a few times. The chain couples TRBV6-5 to TRBJ1-5, with D unclear. The CDR3 runs 16 residues. Germline loops: CDR1 MNHEY, CDR2 SVGAGI. Trimming removed 1 base at V and 4 bases at J, with 14 bases between. This CDR3 reads CASSYWHRVSNQPQHF. CDR3 nucleotides: TGTGCCAGCAGTTACTGGCACCGGGTGTCGAATCAGCCCCAGCATTTT.

This chain uses TRBV23-1 with TRBJ2-5; D perhaps matches TRBD1 (5 bases). TRBV23-1 has ORF status, its function being uncertain. This CDR3 has 16 amino acids. Trimming stripped 2 bases from V and 1 base from J, with 14 bases between. CDR3 protein: CASSQQGCHPQETQYF. The CDR3 nucleotides read TGCGCCAGCAGTCAACAGGGCTGCCACCCCCAAGAGACCCAGTACTTC.

The chain combines TRBV30 with TRBJ1-6; the D is unclear. V lost 0 bases, J lost 10 bases, and 10 bases lay in between. In germline, CDR1 is GTSNPN, CDR2 SVGIG (reference sequence). The CDR3 spans 13 residues. CDR3 in amino acids: CAWSVQKGSPLHF. Here the CDR3 DNA reads TGTGCCTGGAGTGTACAGAAGGGATCACCCCTCCACTTT.

The gene calls are TRBV5-1 and TRBJ2-2; the D is unclear. There are 16 residues in the CDR3. With 3 bases removed from V and 2 bases from J, the gap between germline ends came to 14 bases. Germline CDR1 reads SGHRS; CDR2 reads YFSETQ. DNA for the CDR3: TGCGCCAGCAGCTCAGACGGAGACTTAAACACCGGGGAGCTGTTTTTT. Translation: CASSSDGDLNTGELFF.

The chain is built from TRBV29-1 and TRBJ2-7; 8 nucleotides line up with TRBD1. This CDR3 contains 13 residues. V dropped 6 bases and J dropped 1; count of bases not matched to a gene: 5. Germline loops: CDR1 SQVTM, CDR2 ANQGSEA. CDR3 sequence reads: CSVHGTGSYEQYF. DNA of the CDR3: TGCAGCGTCCACGGGACAGGTTCCTACGAGCAGTACTTC.

Turning to this clone: One end of the junction fails to match germline, which may point to a read error. The rearrangement joins TRBV7-2 to TRBJ2-3; TRBD1 matches 7 bases. The CDR3 extends over 12 amino acids. The germline V gene has CDR1 SGHTA and CDR2 FQGNSA. The DNA for the CDR3 is TGTGCCAGCAGCTTGTCGGGACAGAGGGATGTATTT. Protein: CASSLSGQRDVF.

This clone occurred a few times. The chain recombines TRBV28 with TRBJ1-1; no clear D gene. Trimming removed 10 bases at V and 5 bases at J, with 11 bases between. This CDR3 spans 11 amino acids. The germline V gene encodes CDR1 MDHEN and CDR2 SYDVKM. The CDR3 region is CATGVATEAFF. The CDR3 nucleotides read TGTGCCACCGGGGTCGCGACTGAAGCTTTCTTT. Combining the CDR3 with reference TRBV28 and TRBJ1-1 gives the whole variable domain DVKVTQSSRYLVKRTGEKVFLECVQDMDHENMFWYRQDPGLGLRLIYFSYDVKMKEKGDIPEGYSVSREKKERFSLILESASTNQTSMYLCATGVATEAFFGQGTRLTVV.